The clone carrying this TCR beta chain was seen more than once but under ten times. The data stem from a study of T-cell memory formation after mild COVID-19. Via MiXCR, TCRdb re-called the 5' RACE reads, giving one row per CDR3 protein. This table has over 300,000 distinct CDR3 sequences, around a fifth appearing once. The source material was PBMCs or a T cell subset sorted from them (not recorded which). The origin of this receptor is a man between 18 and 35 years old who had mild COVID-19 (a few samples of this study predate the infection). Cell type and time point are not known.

The CDR3 loop reads CSARDFSRGTGELFF. The CDR3 DNA is TGCAGTGCTAGAGATTTCTCCAGGGGGACCGGGGAGCTGTTTTTT. This chain links TRBV20-1 with TRBJ2-2, with 7 bases that match TRBD1. Germline loops: CDR1 DFQATT, CDR2 SNEGSKA (reference sequence). V was pared by 0 bases and J by 5 bases, with 6 bases of the junction left unmatched. The CDR3 is 15 residues long.